The clone carrying this TCR beta chain has a handful of counts. Its antigen is still unknown. The CDR3 regions of TCR beta were amplified from RNA transcripts. TCR CDR3 regions were first amplified by RT-PCR with HTBI primers. Using its own MiXCR run on the multiplex PCR reads, TCRdb lists one record per CDR3 protein. The sample carries more than 300,000 distinct CDR3 sequences, around 18% recorded once. The data are from a study of T cells in Graves' hyperthyroidism and ophthalmopathy. The CDR3 has 15 residues. CDR1 is SGHRS and CDR2 is YFSETQ in the germline V gene. The trim removed 5 bases at V and 5 bases at J, leaving 13 bases unmatched. Each ophthalmopathy patient scored at least 3 on the Clinical Activity Score and at least 4 on NOSPECS grade, with duration under 3 months. Fresh peripheral blood, 9.5 to 10 ml of it, supplied the PBMCs. Study observations and caveats: Blood samples included most of the expanded thyroid clonotypes exceeding 0.001. The authors' 13 V-J model separated ophthalmopathy from stable hyperthyroidism.

The TCR sequence derives from a man between 18 and 29 years old with Graves' ophthalmopathy. The chain is built from TRBV5-1 and TRBJ2-7; TRBD1 agrees at 7 bases. The sequenced material came from blood. Written as DNA, the CDR3 is TGCGCCAGCAGATACCGACAGGGACGAGGTGACGAGCAGTACTTC. This sequence encodes CASRYRQGRGDEQYF.